This TCR beta chain was captured in a study of blood T cell repertoires in COVID-19. Turning to the study itself: Samples taken during acute and convalescent COVID-19 were collected in the United States, Italy and Spain.

In the authors' workflow: Amplified reference gene primers provided the basis for estimating nucleated cell counts. Assay: immunoSEQ multiplex PCR; the TCRdb copy retains only in-frame clones and omits some. The D gene and trimming were derived from the DNA, and the V and J assignments and clone size from that table. The sample gives about 300,000 clones, less than 85% of which show up once; around 2% is in the top ten. Trimming shortened V by 2 bases and J by 8 bases, and 8 bases separated the two germline ends. The V gene's germline CDR1 is SGHKS and CDR2 YYEKEE (reference sequence). There are 12 residues in the CDR3. This clone has just one count.

The sequence was obtained from a woman aged 30 to 39 who had been exposed to COVID-19. The rearrangement links TRBV5-5 to TRBJ2-1; D not resolved. The source material was PBMCs or T cells enriched from blood (not recorded which). The CDR3 nucleotides read TGTGCCAGCAGCTTTATGGGCGATGAGCAGTTCTTC. It codes for CASSFMGDEQFF.